These 24 T cell receptor beta chains share one sample of origin, sequenced in a study of T cells in Graves' hyperthyroidism and ophthalmopathy. Amplification targeted TCR beta CDR3 regions from RNA transcripts. Carried out on the TCR CDR3, a first-round RT-PCR used the HTBI primer set. TCRdb passed the multiplex PCR reads through MiXCR, listing each CDR3 protein once. This table holds approximately 600,000 distinct CDR3 sequences, less than 25% found once. The sequenced sample consisted of blood. The receptors stem from a man aged 25-45 years with Graves' ophthalmopathy.

The rearrangement uses TRBV20-1 and TRBJ2-7, with 9 bases aligning to TRBD2. V was clipped by 7 bases and J by 1 base; unmatched bases: 11. The CDR3 has 15 amino acids. CDR1 is DFQATT and CDR2 is SNEGSKA in the germline V gene (reference sequence). In nucleotides, the CDR3 is TGCAGTGGACGGGCTAGCGGGATGCTTTCCTACGAGCAGTACTTC. Translation: CSGRASGMLSYEQYF.

The chain recombines TRBV11-2 with TRBJ2-7, with D tentatively TRBD1 (6 bases). In germline, CDR1 is SGHAT, CDR2 FQNNGV. V was pared by 5 bases and J by 3 bases, with 14 bases between. This CDR3 has 14 residues. The CDR3 DNA reads TGTGCCAGCAGCCAAGGGTTACAGGGCTACGAGCAGTACTTC. It encodes CASSQGLQGYEQYF.

The chain links TRBV30 to TRBJ2-7, with 7 bases fitting TRBD1. Germline loops: CDR1 GTSNPN, CDR2 SVGIG (reference sequence). With V trimmed by 7 bases and J by 2 bases, 5 bases remained unmatched. CDR3 length: 12 residues. CDR3 loop: CAYTGTAYEQYF. CDR3 nucleotides: TGTGCCTACACCGGGACAGCCTACGAGCAGTACTTC.

This clonotype was counted only a few times. CDR3 sequence: CASSPRPNMNTEAFF. In nucleotides, the CDR3 is TGTGCCAGCAGCCCCCGACCGAATATGAACACTGAAGCTTTCTTT. The chain links TRBV9 to TRBJ1-1; unclear D gene. In germline, CDR1 is SGDLS, CDR2 YYNGEE. Trimming took 4 bases from V and 0 from J, leaving 13 bases between them. The CDR3 covers 15 residues.

This clonotype was seen repeatedly, ten times or more. The chain employs TRBV27 and TRBJ1-2, with a possible D match to TRBD1 (5 bases). Per the germline V gene, CDR1 is MNHEY and CDR2 is SMNVEV (reference sequence). This CDR3 spans 14 amino acids. The V end was cut by 7 bases, the J end by 6 bases, with 18 bases between. CDR3 in amino acids: CASKEGGGRDGYTF. The DNA for the CDR3 is TGTGCCAGCAAAGAGGGCGGGGGAAGGGATGGCTACACCTTC.

This clonotype was seen only a few times. The chain has TRBV20-1 and TRBJ2-1; TRBD2 agrees at 13 bases. There are 17 residues in the CDR3. Germline V gene data show CDR1 as DFQATT and CDR2 as SNEGSKA (reference sequence). The J segment lost 0 bases and the V segment lost 5 bases, leaving 7 bases of the junction unmatched. The CDR3 sequence: CSAQTSGRESSYNEQFF. The CDR3 DNA is TGCAGTGCTCAAACTAGCGGGAGGGAAAGCTCCTACAATGAGCAGTTCTTC.

The chain carries TRBV28 and TRBJ1-4; D call uncertain. V was pared by 8 bases and J by 6 bases, with 19 bases between. Germline V gene sequence: CDR1 MDHEN, CDR2 SYDVKM. CDR3 size: 15 residues. This chain's CDR3 is CASSLRTGRHEKLFF. DNA for the CDR3: TGTGCCAGCTCCCTGAGGACCGGACGGCATGAAAAACTGTTTTTT.

This clonotype appeared a few times. V is TRBV28 and J is TRBJ2-1, with 13 positions matching TRBD2. Trimming at V came to 5 bases and at J to 4 bases, leaving 8 bases not matched to a gene. Germline CDR1 MDHEN, CDR2 SYDVKM. The CDR3 spans 17 residues. The CDR3 DNA reads TGTGCCAGCAGTCGGACTAGCGGGAGTTGGAGGTACAATGAGCAGTTCTTC. Protein product: CASSRTSGSWRYNEQFF. Looking up the rest from reference TRBV28 and TRBJ2-1 gives the full variable domain: DVKVTQSSRYLVKRTGEKVFLECVQDMDHENMFWYRQDPGLGLRLIYFSYDVKMKEKGDIPEGYSVSREKKERFSLILESASTNQTSMYLCASSRTSGSWRYNEQFFGPGTRLTVL.

The chain combines TRBV5-5 with TRBJ2-7; perhaps TRBD2 as D (5 bases). Germline CDR1 is SGHKS and CDR2 is YYEKEE (reference sequence). Trimming removed 0 bases at V and 7 bases at J, with 20 bases between. This CDR3 has 16 amino acids. The CDR3 is CASSLGEEAGSWEQYF. CDR3 sequence (DNA): TGTGCCAGCAGCTTGGGAGAGGAGGCTGGTTCGTGGGAGCAGTACTTC.

The sample holds a few counts of this clonotype. The chain recombines TRBV20-1 with TRBJ2-1; TRBD2 matches at 13 bases. CDR1 and CDR2 from the germline V gene are DFQATT and SNEGSKA (reference sequence). J gave up 6 bases and V 5 bases, and 7 bases lay outside the gene matches. This CDR3 region has 15 residues. CDR3: CSAVLAGGRSNEQFF. As DNA, the CDR3 is TGCAGTGCTGTACTAGCGGGAGGGCGAAGCAATGAGCAGTTCTTC.

The sample holds a few counts of this clonotype. The V gene is TRBV7-2, the J gene TRBJ2-1; D possibly corresponds to TRBD1 (5 bases). The CDR3 totals 17 residues. V dropped 1 base and J dropped 0 bases, with 13 bases sitting between them. Per germline, CDR1 SGHTA and CDR2 FQGNSA. The CDR3 is CASSLVGQRSSYNEQFF. DNA of the CDR3: TGTGCCAGCAGCTTAGTGGGGCAGAGAAGCTCCTACAATGAGCAGTTCTTC.

The V call is TRBV13, the J call TRBJ2-7, with D possibly called TRBD1 or TRBD2 (7 bases each). Germline V gives CDR1 PRHDT, CDR2 FYEKMQ (reference sequence). V dropped 0 bases and J dropped 7 bases, with 13 bases sitting between them. This CDR3 has 14 amino acids. The CDR3 DNA reads TGTGCCAGCAGCTTAGGAGTCAGGGGGGGAGAGCAGTACTTC. It translates to CASSLGVRGGEQYF.

This clonotype has only a few counts. This sequence joins TRBV10-3 and TRBJ2-3; D is perhaps TRBD1 (6 bases). Germline CDR1 is ENHRY and CDR2 is SYGVKD. The V gene lost 8 bases and the J gene lost 0 bases, with 15 bases spanning the gap. This CDR3 contains 15 residues. CDR3 sequence reads: CAIGRSTGSTDTQYF. DNA of the CDR3: TGTGCCATCGGGCGTTCTACAGGGAGCACAGATACGCAGTATTTT.

V gene TRBV7-9 combines with J gene TRBJ2-1; 10 nucleotides match TRBD2. The germline CDR1 and CDR2 sequences are SEHNR and FQNEAQ (reference sequence). CDR3 length: 13 residues. Trimming at V came to 5 bases and at J to 8 bases, leaving 3 bases not matched to a gene. DNA of the CDR3: TGTGCCAGCAGCCCCGGGACTAGCGATGAGCAGTTCTTC. Its translation is CASSPGTSDEQFF.

In its sample, this clonotype was seen a few times. The V call is TRBV29-1, the J call TRBJ1-2; unclear D gene. Germline CDR1 and CDR2: SQVTM and ANQGSEA. The ends were cut back, 2 bases at V and 8 bases at J, with 15 bases in the middle. CDR3 size: 13 residues. The CDR3 loop reads CSVERAFPGGYTF. Written as DNA, the CDR3 is TGCAGCGTTGAAAGGGCCTTCCCGGGCGGCTACACCTTC.

This chain uses TRBV10-1 with TRBJ2-3; D might be TRBD2 (5 bases). With 3 bases removed from V and 5 bases from J, the gap between germline ends came to 12 bases. CDR3 length: 14 amino acids. The V gene's germline CDR1 is WNHNN and CDR2 SYGVQD (reference sequence). CDR3 protein: CASSEGGSRDTQYF. The CDR3 DNA reads as TGCGCCAGCAGTGAAGGAGGTTCAAGAGATACGCAGTATTTT.

This sequence joins TRBV28 and TRBJ1-2, with TRBD1 matching over 7 bases. The CDR3 spans 16 residues. Trimming cost V 6 bases and J 0 bases; bases outside gene matches: 10. CDR1 and CDR2 from the germline V gene are MDHEN and SYDVKM. CDR3 sequence (DNA): TGTGCCAGCAGCACCCCAGGGGGATCCTCTAACTATGGCTACACCTTC. Residues: CASSTPGGSSNYGYTF.

The chain links TRBV10-3 to TRBJ2-1, with 11 bases aligning to TRBD2. The CDR3 extends over 15 amino acids. Germline trimming cut 6 bases from V and 7 bases from J; bases unmatched to any gene: 8. Germline-derived CDR1 and CDR2 are ENHRY and SYGVKD. In DNA form, the CDR3 reads TGTGCCATCAGCCCCACTAGCGGGAGTCTAAATGAGCAGTTCTTC. Protein sequence: CAISPTSGSLNEQFF.

The sample holds a few counts of this clonotype. The chain employs TRBV11-3 and TRBJ2-3; TRBD1 agrees at 8 bases. Losses at the gene ends were 5 bases for V and 0 bases for J; bases not matched to a gene: 7. The germline V gene encodes CDR1 SGHNT and CDR2 YENEEA. The CDR3 is made up of 16 amino acids. CDR3 DNA sequence: TGTGCCAGCAGCCCCCGACAGGGGATGAGCACAGATACGCAGTATTTT. Protein: CASSPRQGMSTDTQYF.

V gene TRBV5-1 combines with J gene TRBJ2-3, with unresolved D. This CDR3 comprises 13 residues. From germline, CDR1 is SGHRS and CDR2 YFSETQ. V shed 4 bases and J shed 2 bases, with 8 bases lying between them. The chain's CDR3 is CASSGTITDTQYF. The CDR3 nucleotides read TGCGCCAGCAGCGGAACTATCACAGATACGCAGTATTTT.

This clonotype was counted only a few times. The V call is TRBV28, the J call TRBJ1-6, with D hard to call. Trimming took 4 bases from V and 14 from J, leaving 15 bases between them. This CDR3 contains 13 residues. Germline CDR1 is MDHEN and CDR2 is SYDVKM. The CDR3 DNA reads TGTGCCAGCAGTTCCCCGGGCCGCCGGGCCCTCCACTTT. This codes for CASSSPGRRALHF.

The chain carries TRBV13 and TRBJ2-1; D is possibly TRBD2 (5 bases). Germline values: CDR1 PRHDT, CDR2 FYEKMQ (reference sequence). This CDR3 comprises 13 residues. Trimming stripped 0 bases from V and 8 bases from J, with 8 bases between. The CDR3 loop reads CASSLGRGYEQFF. CDR3 in DNA: TGTGCCAGCAGCTTAGGGCGCGGGTATGAGCAGTTCTTC.

This clonotype has just a few counts. The chain joins TRBV3-1 to TRBJ1-3; D is perhaps TRBD1 (6 bases). Trimming removed 2 bases from V and 1 base from J, with 9 bases in between. The length of the CDR3 is 15 residues. Germline V gene lookup returns CDR1 LGHDT and CDR2 YNNKEL (reference sequence). The CDR3 loop reads CASSQPQGSGNTIYF. The CDR3 DNA follows: TGTGCCAGCAGCCAACCGCAGGGGTCTGGAAACACCATATATTTT.

This clonotype was counted at least ten times. The rearrangement links TRBV27 to TRBJ2-7; 7 nucleotides line up with TRBD2. From germline, CDR1 is MNHEY and CDR2 SMNVEV (reference sequence). Trimming removed 5 bases from V and 6 bases from J; junction bases left unmatched: 16. There are 16 residues in the CDR3. The CDR3, as DNA: TGTGCCAGCAGTGGGGAGAAGAGGCGGGAGTTTTTCGAGCAGTACTTC. Translated: CASSGEKRREFFEQYF.